The entry below gives a single T cell receptor (beta chain) sequence along with its context. Germline V CDR1 and CDR2: MGHRA, YSYEKL. The CDR3 runs 15 residues. This sample was taken from a study of T cells expressing NK-cell markers. Scientists made TCR beta cDNA using 5'RACE template switching with UMIs. From the 5' RACE reads, TCRdb lists one entry per CDR3 protein and no DNA. This table holds roughly 160,000 distinct CDR3 sequences. This clonotype originated in a woman aged 18-70 years in good health. The sample taken for sequencing was blood T cells: a sorted CD56 or NKG2C T cell subset, CD4+ or CD8+ T cells, or bulk PBMC T cells (not recorded which). The V call is TRBV4-1, the J call TRBJ1-2. This CDR3 is CASSPGRTGFYGYTF.